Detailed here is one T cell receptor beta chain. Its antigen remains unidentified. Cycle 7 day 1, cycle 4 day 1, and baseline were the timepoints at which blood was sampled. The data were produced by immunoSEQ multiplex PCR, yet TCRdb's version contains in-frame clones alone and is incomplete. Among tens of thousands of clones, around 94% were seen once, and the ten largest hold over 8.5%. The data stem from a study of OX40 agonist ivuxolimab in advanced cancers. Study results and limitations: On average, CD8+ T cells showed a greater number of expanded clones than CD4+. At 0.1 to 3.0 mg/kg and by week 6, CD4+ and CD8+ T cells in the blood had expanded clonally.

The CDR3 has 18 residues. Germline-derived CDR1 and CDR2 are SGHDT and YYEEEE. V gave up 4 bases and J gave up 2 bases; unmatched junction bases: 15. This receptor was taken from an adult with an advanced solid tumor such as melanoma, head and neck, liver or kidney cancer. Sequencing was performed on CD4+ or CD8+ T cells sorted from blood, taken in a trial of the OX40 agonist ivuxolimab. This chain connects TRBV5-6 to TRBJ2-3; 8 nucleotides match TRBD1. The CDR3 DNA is TGTGCCAGCAGCCGAGCTTTAGATAGGACAGGGTTCACAGATACGCAGTATTTT. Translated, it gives CASSRALDRTGFTDTQYF.